Given below is one TCR beta chain in context. Its antigen remains unknown. 60 Vbeta and 13 Jbeta primers were used in PCR. Sequencing was performed with immunoSEQ multiplex PCR; in TCRdb, only in-frame clones are kept and a portion is missing. The table lists about 200,000 clones, more than 75% of them singletons, with around 0.42% in the top ten. The V segment lost 4 bases and the J segment 6 bases; nucleotides outside the gene matches: 7. This CDR3 has 15 amino acids. Per the germline V gene, CDR1 is SGHRS and CDR2 is YFSETQ. This entry belongs to a study of cytomegalovirus exposure and HLA in healthy donors. Study findings and constraints: DRB1 showed the most TCR associations and HLA-C the fewest in a later analysis, as rates varied by HLA locus. V segments that were indistinguishable, TRBV6-2 and TRBV6-3 among them, were omitted from analysis. It was about 150 TCR beta chains that were listed as cytomegalovirus-associated.

The chain combines TRBV5-1 with TRBJ2-7; 13 nucleotides agree with TRBD2. Sequenced input: PBMCs. This clonotype originated in a male donor in good health and CMV-seropositive. The CDR3 bases are TGCGCCAGCAGCGTCTCCGGGACTAGCGGGGTCGAGCAGTACTTC. This sequence encodes CASSVSGTSGVEQYF. Drawing the rest from reference TRBV5-1 and TRBJ2-7, the complete variable domain is KAGVTQTPRYLIKTRGQQVTLSCSPISGHRSVSWYQQTPGQGLQFLFEYFSETQRNKGNFPGRFSGRQFSNSRSEMNVSTLELGDSALYLCASSVSGTSGVEQYFGPGTRLTVT.